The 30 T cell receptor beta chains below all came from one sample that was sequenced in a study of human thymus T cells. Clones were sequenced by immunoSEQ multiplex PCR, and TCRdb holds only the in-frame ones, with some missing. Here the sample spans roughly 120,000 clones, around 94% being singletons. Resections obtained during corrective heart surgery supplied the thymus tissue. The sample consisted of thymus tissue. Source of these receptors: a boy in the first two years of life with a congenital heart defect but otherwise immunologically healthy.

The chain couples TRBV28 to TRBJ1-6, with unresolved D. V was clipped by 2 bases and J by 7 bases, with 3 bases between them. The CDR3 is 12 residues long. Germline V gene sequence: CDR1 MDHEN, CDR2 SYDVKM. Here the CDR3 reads CASSLRNSPLHF. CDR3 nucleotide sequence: TGTGCCAGCAGTTTACGAAATTCACCCCTCCACTTT.

The CDR3 sequence: CASLTGVAGGTDTQYF. The CDR3 region has the DNA TGTGCCAGCCTGACCGGGGTAGCGGGGGGAACAGATACGCAGTATTTT. This chain joins TRBV19 and TRBJ2-3; TRBD2 agrees at 10 bases. CDR1 is LNHDA and CDR2 is SQIVND in the germline V gene (reference sequence). V was pared by 9 bases and J by 3 bases, with 12 bases of the junction left unmatched. The CDR3 runs to 16 residues. The whole variable domain, remainder taken from reference TRBV19 and TRBJ2-3, is DGGITQSPKYLFRKEGQNVTLSCEQNLNHDAMYWYRQDPGQGLRLIYYSQIVNDFQKGDIAEGYSVSREKKESFPLTVTSAQKNPTAFYLCASLTGVAGGTDTQYFGPGTRLTVL.

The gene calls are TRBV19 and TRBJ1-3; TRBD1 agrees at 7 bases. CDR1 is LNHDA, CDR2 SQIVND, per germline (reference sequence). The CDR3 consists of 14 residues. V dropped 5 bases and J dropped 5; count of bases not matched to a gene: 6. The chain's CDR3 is CASSPGQQRNTIYF. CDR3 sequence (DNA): TGTGCCAGTAGTCCGGGACAGCAGAGAAACACCATATATTTT.

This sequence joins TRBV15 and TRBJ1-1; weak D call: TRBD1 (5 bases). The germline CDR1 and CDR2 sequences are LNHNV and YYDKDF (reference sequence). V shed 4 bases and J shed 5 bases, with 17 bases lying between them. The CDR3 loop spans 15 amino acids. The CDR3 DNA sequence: TGTGCCACCAGCAAAGTCCGGGACCCGGGGACTGAAGCTTTCTTT. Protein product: CATSKVRDPGTEAFF.

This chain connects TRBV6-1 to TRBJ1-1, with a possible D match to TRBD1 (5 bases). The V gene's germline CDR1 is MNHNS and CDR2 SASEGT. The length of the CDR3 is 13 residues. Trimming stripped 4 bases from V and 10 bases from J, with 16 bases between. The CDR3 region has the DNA TGTGCCAGCAGTGTGGAATCAGGGTTAGGAGCTTTCTTT. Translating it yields CASSVESGLGAFF.

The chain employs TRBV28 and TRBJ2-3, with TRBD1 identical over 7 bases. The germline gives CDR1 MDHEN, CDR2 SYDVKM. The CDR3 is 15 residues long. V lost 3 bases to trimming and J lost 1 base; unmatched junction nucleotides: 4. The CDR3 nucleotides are TGTGCCAGCAGTTTCCAGGGGGTGGGCACAGATACGCAGTATTTT. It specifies CASSFQGVGTDTQYF.

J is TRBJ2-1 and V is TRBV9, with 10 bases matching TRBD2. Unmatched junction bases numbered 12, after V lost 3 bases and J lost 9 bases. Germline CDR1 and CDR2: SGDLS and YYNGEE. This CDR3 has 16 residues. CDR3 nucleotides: TGTGCCAGCAGCGCCTCTCTAGCGGGGGCTAGGGGTGAGCAGTTCTTC. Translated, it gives CASSASLAGARGEQFF.

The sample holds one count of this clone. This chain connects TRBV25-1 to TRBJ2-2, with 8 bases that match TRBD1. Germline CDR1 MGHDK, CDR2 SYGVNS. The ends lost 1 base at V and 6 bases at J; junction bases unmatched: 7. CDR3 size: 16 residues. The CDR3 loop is CASSECKGQESGELFF. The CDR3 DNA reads TGTGCCAGCAGTGAATGTAAGGGACAGGAATCCGGGGAGCTGTTTTTT.

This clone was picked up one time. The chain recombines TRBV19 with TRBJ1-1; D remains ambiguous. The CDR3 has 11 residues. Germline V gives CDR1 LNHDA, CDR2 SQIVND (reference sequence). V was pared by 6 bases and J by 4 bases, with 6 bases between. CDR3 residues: CASREGTEAFF. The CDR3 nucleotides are TGTGCCAGTAGGGAAGGCACTGAAGCTTTCTTT.

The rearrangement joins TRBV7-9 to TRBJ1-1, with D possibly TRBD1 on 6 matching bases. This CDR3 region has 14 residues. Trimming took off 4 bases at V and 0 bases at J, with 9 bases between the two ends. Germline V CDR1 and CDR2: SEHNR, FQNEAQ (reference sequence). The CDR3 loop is CASSSTGMNTEAFF. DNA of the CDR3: TGTGCCAGCAGCTCCACAGGGATGAACACTGAAGCTTTCTTT. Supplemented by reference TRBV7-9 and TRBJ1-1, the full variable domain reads DTGVSQNPRHKITKRGQNVTFRCDPISEHNRLYWYRQTLGQGPEFLTYFQNEAQLEKSRLLSDRFSAERPKGSFSTLEIQRTEQGDSAMYLCASSSTGMNTEAFFGQGTRLTVV.

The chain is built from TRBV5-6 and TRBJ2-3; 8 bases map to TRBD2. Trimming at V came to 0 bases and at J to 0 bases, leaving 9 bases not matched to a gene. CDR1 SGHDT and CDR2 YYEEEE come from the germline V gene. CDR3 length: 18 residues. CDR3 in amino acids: CASSLVELAGPSTDTQYF. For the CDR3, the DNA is TGTGCCAGCAGCTTGGTGGAGTTAGCGGGACCTAGCACAGATACGCAGTATTTT.

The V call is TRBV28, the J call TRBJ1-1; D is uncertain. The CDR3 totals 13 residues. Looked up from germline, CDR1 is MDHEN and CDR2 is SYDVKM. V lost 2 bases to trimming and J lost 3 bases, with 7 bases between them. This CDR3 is CASSLGWDTEAFF. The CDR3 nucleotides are TGTGCCAGCAGTTTAGGGTGGGACACTGAAGCTTTCTTT.

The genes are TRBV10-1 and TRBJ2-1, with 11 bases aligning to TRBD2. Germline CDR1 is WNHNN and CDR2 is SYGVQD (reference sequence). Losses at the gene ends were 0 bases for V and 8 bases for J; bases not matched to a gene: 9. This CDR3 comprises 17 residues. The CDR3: CASSESATSGANDEQFF. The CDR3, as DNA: TGCGCCAGCAGTGAGTCCGCGACTAGCGGGGCCAACGATGAGCAGTTCTTC.

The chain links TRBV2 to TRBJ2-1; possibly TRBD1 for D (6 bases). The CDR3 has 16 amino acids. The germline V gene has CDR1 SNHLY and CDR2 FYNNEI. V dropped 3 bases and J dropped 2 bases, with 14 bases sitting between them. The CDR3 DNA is TGTGCCAGCAGTGATGTTCAGGGGTTACCCTACAATGAGCAGTTCTTC. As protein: CASSDVQGLPYNEQFF.

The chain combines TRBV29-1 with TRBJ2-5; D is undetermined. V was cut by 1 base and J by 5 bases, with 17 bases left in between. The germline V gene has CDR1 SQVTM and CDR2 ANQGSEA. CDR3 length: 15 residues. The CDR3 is CSVEADFNPGETQYF. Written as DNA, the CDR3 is TGCAGCGTTGAAGCCGACTTCAATCCCGGGGAGACCCAGTACTTC.

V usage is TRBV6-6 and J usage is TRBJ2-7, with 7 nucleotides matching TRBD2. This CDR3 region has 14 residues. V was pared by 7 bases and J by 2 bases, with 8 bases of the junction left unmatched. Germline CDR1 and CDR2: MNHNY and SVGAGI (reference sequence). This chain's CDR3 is CASTPGRGTYEQYF. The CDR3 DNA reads TGTGCCAGCACCCCGGGGCGGGGGACCTACGAGCAGTACTTC.

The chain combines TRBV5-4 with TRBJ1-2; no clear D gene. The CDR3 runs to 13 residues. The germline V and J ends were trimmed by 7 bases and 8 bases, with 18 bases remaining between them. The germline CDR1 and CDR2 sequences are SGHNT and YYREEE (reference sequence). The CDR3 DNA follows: TGTGCCAGCGTTGCCCCTCGGGGAAGAGGCTACACCTTC. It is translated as CASVAPRGRGYTF.

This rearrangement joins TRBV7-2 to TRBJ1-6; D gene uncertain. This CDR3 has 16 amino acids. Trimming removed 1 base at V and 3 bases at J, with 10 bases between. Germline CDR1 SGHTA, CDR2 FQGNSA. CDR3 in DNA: TGTGCCAGCAGCTTAGTGGGCAGGAACTATAATTCACCCCTCCACTTT. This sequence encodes CASSLVGRNYNSPLHF.

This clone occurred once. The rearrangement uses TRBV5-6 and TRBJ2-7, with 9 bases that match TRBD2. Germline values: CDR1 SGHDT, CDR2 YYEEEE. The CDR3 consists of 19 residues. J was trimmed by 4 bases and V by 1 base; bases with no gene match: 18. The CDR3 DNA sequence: TGTGCCAGCAGCTTGTGGATTCGGCTAGCGGGGCCGCGCCGGTACGAGCAGTACTTC. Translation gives CASSLWIRLAGPRRYEQYF.

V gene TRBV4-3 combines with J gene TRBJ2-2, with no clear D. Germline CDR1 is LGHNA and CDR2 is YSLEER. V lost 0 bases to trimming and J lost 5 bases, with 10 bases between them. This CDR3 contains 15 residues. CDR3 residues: CASSQDNGVTGELFF. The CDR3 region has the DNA TGCGCCAGCAGCCAAGATAACGGAGTTACCGGGGAGCTGTTTTTT.

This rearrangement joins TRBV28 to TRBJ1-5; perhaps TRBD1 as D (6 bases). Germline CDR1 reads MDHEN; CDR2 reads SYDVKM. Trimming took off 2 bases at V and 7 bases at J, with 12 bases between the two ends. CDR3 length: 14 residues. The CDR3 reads CASSLGGGKQPQHF. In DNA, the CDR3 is TGTGCCAGCAGTTTAGGGGGCGGGAAGCAGCCCCAGCATTTT.

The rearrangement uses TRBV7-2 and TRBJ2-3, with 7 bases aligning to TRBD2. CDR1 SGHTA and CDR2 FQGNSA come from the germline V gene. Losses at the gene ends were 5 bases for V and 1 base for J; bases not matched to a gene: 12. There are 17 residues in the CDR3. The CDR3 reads CASSPALGTTGTDTQYF. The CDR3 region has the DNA TGTGCCAGCAGCCCAGCCCTTGGGACTACCGGCACAGATACGCAGTATTTT.

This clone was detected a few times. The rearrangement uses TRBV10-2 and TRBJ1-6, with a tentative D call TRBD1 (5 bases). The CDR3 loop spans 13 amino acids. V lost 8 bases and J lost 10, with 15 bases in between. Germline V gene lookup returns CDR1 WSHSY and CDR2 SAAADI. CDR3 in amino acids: CASLLSRVSPLHF. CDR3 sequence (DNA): TGCGCCAGCCTTCTGAGCAGGGTGTCACCCCTCCACTTT.

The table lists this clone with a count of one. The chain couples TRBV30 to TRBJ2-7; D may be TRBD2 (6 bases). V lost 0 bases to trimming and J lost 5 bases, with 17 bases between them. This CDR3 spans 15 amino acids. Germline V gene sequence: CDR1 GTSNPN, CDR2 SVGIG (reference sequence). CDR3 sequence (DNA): TGTGCCTGGAGTGTAAGACTAGGGTCCCCCAACGAGCAGTACTTC. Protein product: CAWSVRLGSPNEQYF.

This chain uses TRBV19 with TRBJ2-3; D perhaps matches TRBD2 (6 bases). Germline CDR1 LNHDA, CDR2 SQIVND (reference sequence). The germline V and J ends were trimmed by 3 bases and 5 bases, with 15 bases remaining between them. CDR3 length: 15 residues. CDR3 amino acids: CASSMGGTCVDTQYF. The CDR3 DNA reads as TGTGCCAGTAGTATGGGCGGGACTTGCGTAGATACGCAGTATTTT.

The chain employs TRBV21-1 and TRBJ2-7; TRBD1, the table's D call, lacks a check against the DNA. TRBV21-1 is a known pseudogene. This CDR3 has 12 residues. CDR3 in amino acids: CASTGGVYEQYF. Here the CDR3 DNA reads TGTGCCAGCACAGGGGGTGTCTACGAGCAGTACTTC.

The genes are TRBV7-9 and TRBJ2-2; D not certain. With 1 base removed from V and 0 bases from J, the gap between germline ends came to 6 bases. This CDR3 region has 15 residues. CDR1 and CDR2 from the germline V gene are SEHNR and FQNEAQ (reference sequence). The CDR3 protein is CASSLGQANTGELFF. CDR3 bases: TGTGCCAGCAGCTTAGGACAAGCGAACACCGGGGAGCTGTTTTTT.

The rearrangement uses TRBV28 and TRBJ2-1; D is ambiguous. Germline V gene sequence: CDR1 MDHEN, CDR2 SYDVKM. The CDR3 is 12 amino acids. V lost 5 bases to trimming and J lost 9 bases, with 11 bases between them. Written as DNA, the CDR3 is TGTGCCAGCAGTCTCTACACGCTTGAGCAGTTCTTC. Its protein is CASSLYTLEQFF.

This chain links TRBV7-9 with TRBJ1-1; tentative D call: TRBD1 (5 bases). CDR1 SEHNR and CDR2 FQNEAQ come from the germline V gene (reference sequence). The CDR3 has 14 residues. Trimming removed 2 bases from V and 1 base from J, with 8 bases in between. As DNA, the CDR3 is TGTGCCAGCAGCTTAATTGGGGGGAACACTGAAGCTTTCTTT. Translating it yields CASSLIGGNTEAFF. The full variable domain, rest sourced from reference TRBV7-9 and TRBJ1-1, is DTGVSQNPRHKITKRGQNVTFRCDPISEHNRLYWYRQTLGQGPEFLTYFQNEAQLEKSRLLSDRFSAERPKGSFSTLEIQRTEQGDSAMYLCASSLIGGNTEAFFGQGTRLTVV.

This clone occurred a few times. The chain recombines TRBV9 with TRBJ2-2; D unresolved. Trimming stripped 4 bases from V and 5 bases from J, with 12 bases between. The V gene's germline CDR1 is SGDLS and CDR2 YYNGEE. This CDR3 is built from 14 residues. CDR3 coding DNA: TGTGCCAGCAGCACCGGGTTTCGGACCGGGGAGCTGTTTTTT. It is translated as CASSTGFRTGELFF.